These 16 T cell receptor beta chains share one sample of origin, sequenced in a study of beta chain features in type 1 diabetes. Reverse transcription of all isolated RNA meant that expressed TCRB transcripts were sequenced. The protocol was immunoSEQ multiplex PCR, while the TCRdb copy is restricted to in-frame clones and leaves out a portion. Of under 550,000 clones listed, more than 9.5% are singletons. Source material: naive CD4+ T cells from blood. These receptors were obtained from a woman aged 18-35 years in good health.

This clone turned up a few times. The rearrangement links TRBV4-1 to TRBJ1-1, with D possibly TRBD1 on 5 matching bases. In germline, CDR1 is MGHRA, CDR2 YSYEKL. The CDR3 runs 14 residues. V was pared by 3 bases and J by 7 bases, with 15 bases between. This chain's CDR3 is CASSQGPVRREAFF. As DNA, the CDR3 is TGCGCCAGCAGCCAGGGACCCGTTCGGCGTGAAGCTTTCTTT.

About this clone itself: This sample also contains other DNA sequences that code for the same CDR3. The chain's CDR3 is CASSVRTNTEAFF. The DNA for the CDR3 is TGTGCCAGCAGCGTAAGGACTAACACTGAAGCTTTCTTT. The V call is TRBV9, the J call TRBJ1-1; no clear D. Per the germline V gene, CDR1 is SGDLS and CDR2 is YYNGEE. The V end was cut by 1 base, the J end by 2 bases, with 6 bases between. This CDR3 comprises 13 residues.

This chain joins TRBV5-1 and TRBJ2-7, with D possibly matching TRBD2 (6 bases). Germline V lookup: CDR1 SGHRS, CDR2 YFSETQ. V dropped 0 bases and J dropped 4 bases, with 17 bases sitting between them. CDR3 length equals 16 residues. The CDR3, as DNA: TGCGCCAGCAGCTTGGAGCGGAGGGAAGGTCCGTACGAGCAGTACTTC. Amino acids: CASSLERREGPYEQYF.

This clone appeared a few times. The chain's CDR3 is CASSTTVARNEKLFF. Here the CDR3 DNA reads TGTGCCAGCAGTACCACCGTGGCGAGGAATGAAAAACTGTTTTTT. V usage is TRBV27 and J usage is TRBJ1-4; D gene ambiguous. Between the trimmed V and J ends, which lost 5 bases and 5 bases, there was a span of 15 bases. CDR1 and CDR2 from the germline V gene are MNHEY and SMNVEV (reference sequence). This CDR3 is built from 15 residues.

A few counts support this clone. The chain recombines TRBV5-1 with TRBJ2-7; D might be TRBD1 or TRBD2, each matching 5 bases. This CDR3 is 14 amino acids long. The germline V gene has CDR1 SGHRS and CDR2 YFSETQ. The V gene lost 1 base and the J gene lost 5 bases, with 13 bases spanning the gap. The chain's CDR3 is CASSLSRGVNEQYF. The DNA of the CDR3 is TGCGCCAGCAGCTTGAGCCGGGGCGTCAACGAGCAGTACTTC.

This clone was seen a few times. The chain has TRBV7-2 and TRBJ2-3; no firm D call. Germline V gives CDR1 SGHTA, CDR2 FQGNSA. This CDR3 is built from 14 residues. Deletions cut 7 bases from V and 2 bases from J, with 13 bases between. Here the CDR3 reads CASNLRSTTDTQYF. The CDR3 DNA reads as TGTGCCAGCAACTTGAGGTCTACCACAGATACGCAGTATTTT.

This clone appeared a few times. Other DNA sequences of this sample code for an identical CDR3. The chain has TRBV7-2 and TRBJ2-6; D unresolved. The CDR3 is 14 amino acids. CDR1 and CDR2 from the germline V gene are SGHTA and FQGNSA. V was trimmed by 3 bases and J by 0 bases, leaving 3 bases between them. The CDR3 DNA reads as TGTGCCAGCAGCTTGGACTCTGGGGCCAACGTCCTGACTTTC. Its protein product is CASSLDSGANVLTF.

This clone was seen only a few times. The J gene is TRBJ1-6, the V gene TRBV5-1; D remains ambiguous. The germline CDR1 and CDR2 sequences are SGHRS and YFSETQ. With 7 bases removed from V and 5 bases from J, the gap between germline ends came to 10 bases. The CDR3 is 13 amino acids. The CDR3 spells CASGRANNSPLHF. CDR3 DNA: TGCGCCAGCGGCCGGGCCAATAATTCACCCCTCCACTTT.

This clone was seen more than once but under ten times. This rearrangement joins TRBV12-5 to TRBJ2-7; D may be TRBD2 (6 bases). The CDR3 loop spans 14 amino acids. V lost 0 bases and J 5 bases, leaving 11 bases between the germline ends. Germline loops: CDR1 LGHNT, CDR2 FRNRAP. CDR3 amino acids: CASGLVKGGNEQYF. Here the CDR3 DNA reads TGTGCTAGTGGTTTGGTAAAGGGAGGCAACGAGCAGTACTTC.

Only a few counts were recorded for this clone. This chain connects TRBV18 to TRBJ1-1; D not resolved. The CDR3 extends over 18 amino acids. V was cut by 1 base and J by 3 bases, with 21 bases left in between. Germline loops: CDR1 KGHSH, CDR2 LQKENI. The CDR3 protein is CASSPQGGSRGSDTEAFF. CDR3 nucleotide sequence: TGTGCCAGCTCACCACAGGGTGGCTCGAGAGGGAGCGACACTGAAGCTTTCTTT.

The chain uses TRBV7-9 and TRBJ1-1; TRBD1 matches 7 bases. Germline V gives CDR1 SEHNR, CDR2 FQNEAQ (reference sequence). The junction had 3 bases not matched to a gene; V was cut back by 5 bases and J by 3 bases. The CDR3 is 13 amino acids. In nucleotides, the CDR3 is TGTGCCAGCAGCATGACAGGGCACACTGAAGCTTTCTTT. Translation gives CASSMTGHTEAFF.

Written as DNA, the CDR3 is TGTGCCAGCAGCCTTGGGGGGACAGTGAAAGCTTTCTTT. It translates to CASSLGGTVKAFF. The chain couples TRBV7-9 to TRBJ1-1; 7 bases map to TRBD1. CDR1 is SEHNR and CDR2 is FQNEAQ in the germline V gene (reference sequence). With 5 bases clipped from V and 9 bases from J, the junction kept 9 bases outside the gene matches. The CDR3 is 13 residues long.

The chain carries TRBV9 and TRBJ2-7; D may correspond to TRBD1 or TRBD2 (5 bases each). Trimming took off 4 bases at V and 6 bases at J, with 14 bases between the two ends. Germline V gene lookup returns CDR1 SGDLS and CDR2 YYNGEE. This CDR3 comprises 13 residues. CDR3 region: CASSFRGQGEQYF. CDR3 DNA sequence: TGTGCCAGCAGCTTCCGAGGGCAGGGCGAGCAGTACTTC.

This chain links TRBV29-1 with TRBJ2-3; D perhaps matches TRBD1 (5 bases). V was shortened by 3 bases and J by 1 base, with 11 bases between the two germline ends. CDR1 is SQVTM, CDR2 ANQGSEA, per germline. The CDR3 loop spans 14 amino acids. CDR3 loop: CSVDVGVGTDTQYF. The DNA for the CDR3 is TGCAGCGTTGACGTAGGGGTCGGCACAGATACGCAGTATTTT.

The chain combines TRBV28 with TRBJ1-2; D is ambiguous. The CDR3 consists of 12 residues. Germline values: CDR1 MDHEN, CDR2 SYDVKM. Trimming shortened V by 7 bases and J by 7 bases, and 13 bases separated the two germline ends. CDR3 sequence reads: CASKSGGFGYTF. CDR3 in DNA: TGTGCCAGCAAGTCAGGCGGCTTTGGCTACACCTTC.

CDR3 amino acids: CSVSWREEGYEQYF. Written as DNA, the CDR3 is TGCAGCGTTTCTTGGCGGGAGGAGGGATACGAGCAGTACTTC. The rearrangement uses TRBV29-1 and TRBJ2-7, with 8 nucleotides matching TRBD2. The CDR3 contains 14 residues. The J segment lost 4 bases and the V segment lost 5 bases, leaving 10 bases of the junction unmatched. CDR1 is SQVTM and CDR2 is ANQGSEA in the germline V gene.